This T cell receptor (beta chain) was identified in a study of OX40 agonist ivuxolimab in advanced cancers. Turning to the study itself: Recorded diagnoses for dose-escalation patients were hepatocellular carcinoma, melanoma, renal cell or head and neck cancer. General study results and limits: Low normalized clonal expansion also occurred in some nonresponding patients. The study found among the lowest clonal expansion in partial responders at 0.1-3.0 mg/kg.

Profiled with immunoSEQ multiplex PCR; TCRdb holds only in-frame clones, not every one. The sample lists tens of thousands of clones; about 85% were seen once. Sampled blood was obtained at baseline, cycle 4 day 1, and cycle 7 day 1. Trimming took 7 bases from V and 5 from J; bases not matched to a gene: 8. Germline loops: CDR1 MNHEY, CDR2 SMNVEV (reference sequence). This CDR3 spans 14 amino acids. Notes on this clone: Antigen specificity is unknown.

V is TRBV27 and J is TRBJ2-7; 10 bases map to TRBD2. The TCR originated in an adult with an advanced solid tumor such as melanoma, head and neck, liver or kidney cancer. The specimen comprised CD4+ or CD8+ T cells sorted from blood, sampled in a trial of the OX40 agonist ivuxolimab. For the CDR3, the DNA is TGTGCCAGCATCCGACTAGCGGGTAGGGACGAGCAGTACTTC. Amino acids: CASIRLAGRDEQYF.